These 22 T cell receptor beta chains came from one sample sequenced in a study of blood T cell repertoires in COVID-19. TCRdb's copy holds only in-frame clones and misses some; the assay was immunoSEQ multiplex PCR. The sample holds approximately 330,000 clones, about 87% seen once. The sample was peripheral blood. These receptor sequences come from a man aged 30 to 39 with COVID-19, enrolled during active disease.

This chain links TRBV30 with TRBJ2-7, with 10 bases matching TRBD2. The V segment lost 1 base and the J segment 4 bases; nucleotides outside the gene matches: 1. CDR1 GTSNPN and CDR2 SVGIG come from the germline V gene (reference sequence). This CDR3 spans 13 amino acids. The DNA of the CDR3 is TGTGCCTGGAGTGAACTAGCGGGGTACGAGCAGTACTTC. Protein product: CAWSELAGYEQYF. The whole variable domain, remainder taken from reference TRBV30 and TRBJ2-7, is SQTIHQWPATLVQPVGSPLSLECTVEGTSNPNLYWYRQAAGRGLQLLFYSVGIGQISSEVPQNLSASRPQDRQFILSSKKLLLSDSGFYLCAWSELAGYEQYFGPGTRLTVT.

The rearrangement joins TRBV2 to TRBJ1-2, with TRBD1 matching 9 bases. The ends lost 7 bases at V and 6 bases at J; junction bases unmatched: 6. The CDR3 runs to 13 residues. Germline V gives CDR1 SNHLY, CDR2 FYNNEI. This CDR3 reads CASKKGQGNGYTF. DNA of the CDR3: TGTGCCAGCAAAAAAGGACAGGGGAATGGCTACACCTTC.

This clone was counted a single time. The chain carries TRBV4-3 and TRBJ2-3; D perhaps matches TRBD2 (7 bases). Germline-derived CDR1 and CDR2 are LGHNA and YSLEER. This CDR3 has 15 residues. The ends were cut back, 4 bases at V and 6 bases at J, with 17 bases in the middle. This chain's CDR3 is CASSRLWEGGDTQYF. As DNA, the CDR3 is TGCGCCAGCAGCCGCTTATGGGAGGGGGGTGATACGCAGTATTTT.

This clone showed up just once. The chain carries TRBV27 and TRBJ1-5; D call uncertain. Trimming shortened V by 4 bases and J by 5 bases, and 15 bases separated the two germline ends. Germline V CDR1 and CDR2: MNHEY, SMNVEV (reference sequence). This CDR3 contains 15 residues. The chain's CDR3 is CASSSSGGYDQPQHF. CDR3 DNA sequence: TGTGCCAGCAGTTCGAGTGGAGGGTATGATCAGCCCCAGCATTTT.

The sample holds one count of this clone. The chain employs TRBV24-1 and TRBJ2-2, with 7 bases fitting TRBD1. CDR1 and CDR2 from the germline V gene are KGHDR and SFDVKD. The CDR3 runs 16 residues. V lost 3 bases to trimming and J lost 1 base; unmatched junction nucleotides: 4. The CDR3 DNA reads TGTGCCACCAGTGATAGCAGGGGGAGGAACACCGGGGAGCTGTTTTTT. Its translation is CATSDSRGRNTGELFF.

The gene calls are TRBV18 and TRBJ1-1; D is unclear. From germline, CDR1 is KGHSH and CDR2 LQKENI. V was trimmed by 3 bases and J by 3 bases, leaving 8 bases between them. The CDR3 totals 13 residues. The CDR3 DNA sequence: TGTGCCAGCTCACCCTGGCGGGACACTGAAGCTTTCTTT. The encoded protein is CASSPWRDTEAFF.

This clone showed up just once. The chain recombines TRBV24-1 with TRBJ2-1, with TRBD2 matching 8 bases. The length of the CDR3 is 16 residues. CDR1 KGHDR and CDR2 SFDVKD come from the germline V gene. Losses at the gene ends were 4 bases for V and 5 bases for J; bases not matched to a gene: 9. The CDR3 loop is CATSDRTLAGHNEQFF. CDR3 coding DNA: TGTGCCACCAGTGACCGGACTCTAGCGGGCCACAATGAGCAGTTCTTC.

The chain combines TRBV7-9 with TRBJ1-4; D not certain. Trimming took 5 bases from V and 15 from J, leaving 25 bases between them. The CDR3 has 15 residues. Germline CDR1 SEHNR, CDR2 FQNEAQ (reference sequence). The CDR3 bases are TGTGCCAGCAGCCCAGCTCGGGGTGCGATAAAAGAGGTGTTTTTT. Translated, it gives CASSPARGAIKEVFF.

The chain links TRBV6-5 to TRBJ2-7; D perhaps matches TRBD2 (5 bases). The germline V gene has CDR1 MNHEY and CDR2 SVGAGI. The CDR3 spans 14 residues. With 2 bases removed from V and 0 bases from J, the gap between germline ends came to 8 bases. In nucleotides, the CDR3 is TGTGCCAGCAGTTACAGTCGGGACTCCTACGAGCAGTACTTC. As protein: CASSYSRDSYEQYF.

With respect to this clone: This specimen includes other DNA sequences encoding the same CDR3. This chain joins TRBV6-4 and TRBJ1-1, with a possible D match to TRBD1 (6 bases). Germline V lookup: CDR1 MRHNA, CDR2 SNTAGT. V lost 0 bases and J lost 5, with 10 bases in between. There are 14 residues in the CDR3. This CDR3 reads CASSDSSRGTEAFF. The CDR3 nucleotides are TGTGCCAGCAGTGACTCGAGCAGGGGTACTGAAGCTTTCTTT.

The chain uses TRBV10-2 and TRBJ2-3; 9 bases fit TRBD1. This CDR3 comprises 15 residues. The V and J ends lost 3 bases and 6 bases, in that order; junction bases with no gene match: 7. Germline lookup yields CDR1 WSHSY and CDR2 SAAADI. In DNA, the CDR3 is TGCGCCAGCAGTGACCCGGACAGGGGTTTGGATACGCAGTATTTT. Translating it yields CASSDPDRGLDTQYF.

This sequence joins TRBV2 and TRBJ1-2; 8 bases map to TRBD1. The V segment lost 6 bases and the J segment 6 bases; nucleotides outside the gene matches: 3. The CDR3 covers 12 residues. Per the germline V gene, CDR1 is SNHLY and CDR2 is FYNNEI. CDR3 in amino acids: CASRVGQDGYTF. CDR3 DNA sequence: TGTGCCAGCAGGGTGGGACAGGATGGCTACACCTTC.

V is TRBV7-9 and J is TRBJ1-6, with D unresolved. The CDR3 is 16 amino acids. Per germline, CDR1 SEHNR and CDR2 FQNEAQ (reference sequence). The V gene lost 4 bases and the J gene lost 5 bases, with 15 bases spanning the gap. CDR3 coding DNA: TGTGCCAGCAGCTCCCACCCCACAGCAAATAATTCACCCCTCCACTTT. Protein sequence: CASSSHPTANNSPLHF.

CDR3 loop: CSASRRGVTDTQYF. CDR3 DNA: TGCAGTGCTAGTCGGCGGGGGGTCACAGATACGCAGTATTTT. The chain is built from TRBV20-1 and TRBJ2-3; TRBD2 matches at 8 bases. Germline-derived CDR1 and CDR2 are DFQATT and SNEGSKA (reference sequence). This CDR3 contains 14 residues. V dropped 3 bases and J dropped 2; count of bases not matched to a gene: 4.

This chain's CDR3 is CASSIADNSGANVLTF. Written as DNA, the CDR3 is TGTGCCAGTAGTATCGCGGACAACTCTGGGGCCAACGTCCTGACTTTC. The chain is built from TRBV19 and TRBJ2-6; D is possibly TRBD1 (5 bases). The germline gives CDR1 LNHDA, CDR2 SQIVND (reference sequence). The CDR3 is 16 residues long. Trimming pared 3 bases from V and 0 bases from J, leaving 9 bases between.

CDR3 DNA: TGTGCCAGCAGCTTAACGCCCGAGAACTATGGCTACACCTTC. It translates to CASSLTPENYGYTF. V is TRBV7-3 and J is TRBJ1-2, with D hard to call. V was pared by 0 bases and J by 2 bases, with 7 bases between. Looked up from germline, CDR1 is SGHTA and CDR2 is FQGTGA. The CDR3 runs 14 residues. Full variable domain (outside the CDR3, taken from reference TRBV7-3 and TRBJ1-2): GAGVSQTPSNKVTEKGKYVELRCDPISGHTALYWYRQSLGQGPEFLIYFQGTGAADDSGLPNDRFFAVRPEGSVSTLKIQRTERGDSAVYLCASSLTPENYGYTFGSGTRLTVV.

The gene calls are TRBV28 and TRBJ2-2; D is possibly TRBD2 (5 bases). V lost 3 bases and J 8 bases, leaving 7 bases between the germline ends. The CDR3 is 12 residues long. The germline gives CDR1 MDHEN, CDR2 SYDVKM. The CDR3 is CASSLRAGELFF. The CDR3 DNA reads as TGTGCCAGCAGTTTGAGGGCAGGGGAGCTGTTTTTT.

The chain's CDR3 is CASSLEDRRYQPQHF. The CDR3 DNA reads TGTGCCAGCAGCTTGGAAGACAGGCGGTATCAGCCCCAGCATTTT. V gene TRBV5-6 combines with J gene TRBJ1-5, with D possibly TRBD1 on 6 matching bases. The CDR3 has 15 residues. The V end lost 0 bases, the J end lost 5 bases, and 12 bases lay between the germline ends. Germline V gene lookup returns CDR1 SGHDT and CDR2 YYEEEE.

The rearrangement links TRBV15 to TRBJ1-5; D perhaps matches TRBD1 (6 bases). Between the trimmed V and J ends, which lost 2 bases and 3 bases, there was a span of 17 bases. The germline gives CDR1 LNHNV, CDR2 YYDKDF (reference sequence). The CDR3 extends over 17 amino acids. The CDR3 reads CATSRILVDRTNQPQHF. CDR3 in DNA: TGTGCCACCAGCAGAATCTTGGTCGACAGGACCAATCAGCCCCAGCATTTT.

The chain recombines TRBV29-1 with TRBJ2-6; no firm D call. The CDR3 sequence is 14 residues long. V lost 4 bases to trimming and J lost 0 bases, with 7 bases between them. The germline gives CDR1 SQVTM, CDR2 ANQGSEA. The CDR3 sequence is CSVGAASGANVLTF. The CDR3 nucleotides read TGCAGCGTTGGGGCAGCCTCTGGGGCCAACGTCCTGACTTTC.

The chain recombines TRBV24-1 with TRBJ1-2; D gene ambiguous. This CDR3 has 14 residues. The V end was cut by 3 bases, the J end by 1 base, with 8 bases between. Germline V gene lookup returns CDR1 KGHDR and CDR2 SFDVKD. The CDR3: CATSDNGGNYGYTF. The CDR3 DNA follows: TGTGCCACCAGTGATAACGGAGGTAACTATGGCTACACCTTC.

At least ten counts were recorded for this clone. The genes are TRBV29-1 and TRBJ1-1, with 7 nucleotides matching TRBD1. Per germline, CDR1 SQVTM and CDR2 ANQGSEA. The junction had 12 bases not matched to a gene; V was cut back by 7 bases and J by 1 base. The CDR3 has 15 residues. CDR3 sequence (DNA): TGCAGCGCATCTAGACAGGGCATCACGAACACTGAAGCTTTCTTT. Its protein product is CSASRQGITNTEAFF. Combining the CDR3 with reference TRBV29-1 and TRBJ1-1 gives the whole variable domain SAVISQKPSRDICQRGTSLTIQCQVDSQVTMMFWYRQQPGQSLTLIATANQGSEATYESGFVIDKFPISRPNLTFSTLTVSNMSPEDSSIYLCSASRQGITNTEAFFGQGTRLTVV.